This T cell receptor (beta chain) was profiled in a study of cytomegalovirus exposure and HLA in healthy donors (TCRdb year 2017). As for the study more broadly: According to a later analysis, the 100 to 150 validation repertoires were produced on the same platform as the 666 repertoires of the first cohort. The aim of the study was to test whether cataloging public T cell receptors could identify signatures of past pathogen exposure. A separate validation cohort of roughly 130 different subjects was used in addition to the roughly 670-subject first cohort. To predict cytomegalovirus infection status, the study combined high-throughput TCR immunosequencing, statistical association of individual TCRs with disease status, and machine learning. What the work shows at the level of the full study, not this receptor alone: A later analysis had no HLA typing for the validation cohort, so co-occurrence there was scored across all 120 repertoires. Of the cluster scores, approximately 95% were above 0 in a later analysis, which found that TCRs clustered in the first cohort also tended to co-occur in the approximately 110 validation repertoires. Most TCR sequences were observed very rarely across donors, whereas some public TCRs were present in many individuals. In vitro tests confirmed that a few of the cytomegalovirus-associated TCR beta chains recognize cytomegalovirus antigens. The classifier was reported to diagnose cytomegalovirus status with high specificity and sensitivity in both the original and validation cohorts. A total of 150 to 200 TCR beta chains were listed by the study as associated with cytomegalovirus. According to the authors, the approach could potentially be generalized to other disease states and immunological phenotypes.

Libraries were made using the immunoSEQ multiplex PCR assay. Regarding the original processing steps: To diagnose cytomegalovirus status from the catalog of TCR beta chain sequences, a statistical classification framework was built. TCRdb mirrors the immuneACCESS table, restricted to in-frame sequences. Some clones are absent from its copies; in checked studies, under half trace to an unresolved V gene, and the reason for the others is unknown. V and J calls and clone size are those listed in that table; D and trimming were worked out from the DNA. Present in this sample are more than 95,000 clones, about 96% of which were seen just once. The ten largest make up 1.7% of the sample. Donors formed part of the validation cohort, which comprised 120 subjects and was distinct from the first cohort of 666 subjects. In its sample, this clone was seen once. Its target antigen remains unknown. No qualities accompany the bases; no much larger clone lies one base away.

The CDR3 goes from the cysteine to the phenylalanine over 15 residues. Only the CDR3 region is kept as DNA, spanning 45 bases read in frame from base 1. Clipping removes 5 bases from V and 4 bases from J, with 9 as the unmatched junction base count. CDR1 and CDR2, per the germline V gene, are SGHTA and FQGNSA. Here the chain combines TRBV7-2 and TRBJ2-7; 9 of the junction bases match TRBD2. This clonotype was sampled from a man younger than 30 in good health and CMV-seronegative. The sequenced sample was PBMCs. The DNA is as follows: TGTGCCAGCAGCGTCACTAGCGGGCAAACTTACGAGCAGTACTTC. The encoded protein is CASSVTSGQTYEQYF.